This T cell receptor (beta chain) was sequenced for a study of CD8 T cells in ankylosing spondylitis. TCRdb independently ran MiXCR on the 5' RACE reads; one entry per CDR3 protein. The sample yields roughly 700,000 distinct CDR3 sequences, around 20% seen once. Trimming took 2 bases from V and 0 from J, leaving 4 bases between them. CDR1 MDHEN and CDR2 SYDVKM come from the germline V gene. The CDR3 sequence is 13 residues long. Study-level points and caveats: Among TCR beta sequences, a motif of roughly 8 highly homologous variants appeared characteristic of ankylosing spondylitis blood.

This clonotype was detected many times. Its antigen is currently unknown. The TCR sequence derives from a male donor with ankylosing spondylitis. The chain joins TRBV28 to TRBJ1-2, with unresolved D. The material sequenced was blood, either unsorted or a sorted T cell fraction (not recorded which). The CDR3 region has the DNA TGTGCCAGCAGTTTACCGGCTAACTATGGCTACACCTTC. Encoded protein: CASSLPANYGYTF.